This section outlines one TCR beta chain sequence together with its context. As yet, its antigen is unknown. This record comes from a study of shared clonotypes between healthy human individuals. Study results and limitations: Among donors, clonotype sharing was expected to be affected by sequencing depth.

The donors were all Caucasian adults (living in Nashville, Tennessee). V lost 0 bases, J lost 3 bases, and 12 bases lay in between. CDR1 and CDR2 (germline): MNHNY, SVGAGI (reference sequence). CDR3 length: 16 amino acids. TCRdb's table, derived via immunoSEQ multiplex PCR, lists solely in-frame clones and lacks some. The sample lists approximately 980,000 clones, less than 85% occurring once. The TCR originated in a man aged 18-30 years in good health. Specimen: memory CD4+ T cells sorted from blood. As to subset: CD45RA-negative fraction. V usage is TRBV6-6 and J usage is TRBJ1-3; possible D gene TRBD1, 6 bases. The CDR3 loop reads CASSYSILGGGNTIYF. CDR3 sequence (DNA): TGTGCCAGCAGTTACTCGATATTAGGGGGTGGAAACACCATATATTTT.